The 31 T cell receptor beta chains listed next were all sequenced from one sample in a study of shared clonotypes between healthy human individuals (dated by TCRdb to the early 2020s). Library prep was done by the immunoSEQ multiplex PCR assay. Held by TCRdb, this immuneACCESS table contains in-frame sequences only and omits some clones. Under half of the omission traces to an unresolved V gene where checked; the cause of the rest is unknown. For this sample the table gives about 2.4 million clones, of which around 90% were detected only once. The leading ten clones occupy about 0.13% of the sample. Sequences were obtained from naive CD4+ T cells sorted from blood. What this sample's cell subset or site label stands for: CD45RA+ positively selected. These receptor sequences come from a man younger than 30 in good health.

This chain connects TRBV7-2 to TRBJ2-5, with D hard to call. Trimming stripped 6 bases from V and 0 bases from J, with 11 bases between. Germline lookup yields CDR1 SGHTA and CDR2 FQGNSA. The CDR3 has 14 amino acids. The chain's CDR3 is CASSPTVYQETQYF. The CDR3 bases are TGTGCCAGCAGTCCGACTGTGTACCAAGAGACCCAGTACTTC.

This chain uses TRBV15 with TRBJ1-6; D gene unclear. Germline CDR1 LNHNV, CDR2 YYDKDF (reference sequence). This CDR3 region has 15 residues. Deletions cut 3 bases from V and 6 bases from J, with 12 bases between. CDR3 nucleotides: TGTGCCACCAGCAGTCACAGAACTTCTAATTCACCCCTCCACTTT. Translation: CATSSHRTSNSPLHF.

CDR3 loop: CASSSRPLQGKWRAEQYF. For the CDR3, the DNA is TGTGCCAGCAGTTCCCGCCCCCTACAGGGGAAGTGGAGGGCCGAGCAGTACTTC. The chain recombines TRBV27 with TRBJ2-7, with D possibly being TRBD1 (7 bases). CDR1 is MNHEY, CDR2 SMNVEV, per germline (reference sequence). The CDR3 extends over 18 amino acids. Trimming took off 4 bases at V and 6 bases at J, with 28 bases between the two ends.

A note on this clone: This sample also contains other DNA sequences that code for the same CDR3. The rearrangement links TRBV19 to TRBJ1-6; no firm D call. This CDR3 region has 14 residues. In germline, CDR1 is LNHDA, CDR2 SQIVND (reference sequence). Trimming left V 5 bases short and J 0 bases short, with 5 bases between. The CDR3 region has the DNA TGTGCCAGTAGTTCGAGCTCCTATAATTCACCCCTCCACTTT. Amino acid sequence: CASSSSSYNSPLHF.

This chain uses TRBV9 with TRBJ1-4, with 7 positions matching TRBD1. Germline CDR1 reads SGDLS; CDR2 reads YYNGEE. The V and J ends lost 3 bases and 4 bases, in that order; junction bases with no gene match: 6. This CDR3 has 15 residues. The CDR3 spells CASSGETGFNEKLFF. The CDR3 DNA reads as TGTGCCAGCAGCGGAGAGACAGGGTTTAATGAAAAACTGTTTTTT.

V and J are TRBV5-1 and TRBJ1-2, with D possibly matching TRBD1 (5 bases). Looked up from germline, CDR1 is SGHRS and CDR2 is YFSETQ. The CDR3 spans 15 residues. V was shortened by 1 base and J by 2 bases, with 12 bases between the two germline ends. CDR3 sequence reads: CASSLMGQGNYGYTF. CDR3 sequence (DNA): TGCGCCAGCAGCTTGATGGGGCAAGGGAACTATGGCTACACCTTC.

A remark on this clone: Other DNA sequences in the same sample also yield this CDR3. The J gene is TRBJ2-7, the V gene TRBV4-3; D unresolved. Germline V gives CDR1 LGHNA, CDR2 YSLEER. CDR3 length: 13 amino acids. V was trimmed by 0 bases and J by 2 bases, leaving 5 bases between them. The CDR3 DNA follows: TGCGCCAGCAGCCAAGAAACAGCCTACGAGCAGTACTTC. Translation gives CASSQETAYEQYF.

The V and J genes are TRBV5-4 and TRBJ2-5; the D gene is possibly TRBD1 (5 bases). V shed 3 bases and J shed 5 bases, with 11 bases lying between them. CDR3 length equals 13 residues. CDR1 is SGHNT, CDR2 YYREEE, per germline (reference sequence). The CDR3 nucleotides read TGTGCCAGCAGCTCTTATGGGGCGGAGACCCAGTACTTC. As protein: CASSSYGAETQYF.

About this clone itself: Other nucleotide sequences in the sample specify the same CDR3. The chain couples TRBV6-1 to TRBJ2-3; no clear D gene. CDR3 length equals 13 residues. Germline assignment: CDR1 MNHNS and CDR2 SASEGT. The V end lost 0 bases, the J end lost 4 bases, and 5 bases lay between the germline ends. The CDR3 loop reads CASSEAGADTQYF. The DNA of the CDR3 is TGTGCCAGCAGTGAAGCTGGGGCAGATACGCAGTATTTT.

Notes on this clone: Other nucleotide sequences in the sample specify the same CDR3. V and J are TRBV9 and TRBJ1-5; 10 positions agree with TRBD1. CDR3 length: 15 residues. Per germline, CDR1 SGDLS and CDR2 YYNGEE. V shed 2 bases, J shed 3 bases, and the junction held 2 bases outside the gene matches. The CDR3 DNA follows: TGTGCCAGCAGCGTCGGGACAGGGGACAATCAGCCCCAGCATTTT. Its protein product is CASSVGTGDNQPQHF. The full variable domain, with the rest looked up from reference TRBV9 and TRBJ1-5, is DSGVTQTPKHLITATGQRVTLRCSPRSGDLSVYWYQQSLDQGLQFLIQYYNGEERAKGNILERFSAQQFPDLHSELNLSSLELGDSALYFCASSVGTGDNQPQHFGDGTRLSIL.

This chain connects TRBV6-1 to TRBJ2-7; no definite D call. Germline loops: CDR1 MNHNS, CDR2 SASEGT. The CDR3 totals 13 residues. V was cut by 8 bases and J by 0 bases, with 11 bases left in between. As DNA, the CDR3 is TGTGCCAGCTCGGCAGACTTCTCCTACGAGCAGTACTTC. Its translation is CASSADFSYEQYF.

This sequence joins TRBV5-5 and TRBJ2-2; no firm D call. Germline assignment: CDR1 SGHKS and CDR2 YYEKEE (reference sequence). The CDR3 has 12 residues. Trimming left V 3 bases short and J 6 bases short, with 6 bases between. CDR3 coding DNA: TGTGCCAGCAGCTCCTGGGCCGGGGAGCTGTTTTTT. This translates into CASSSWAGELFF.

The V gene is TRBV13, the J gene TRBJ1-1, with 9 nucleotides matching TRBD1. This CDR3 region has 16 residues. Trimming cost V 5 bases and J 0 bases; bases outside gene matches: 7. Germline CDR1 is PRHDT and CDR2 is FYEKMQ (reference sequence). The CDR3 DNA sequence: TGTGCCAGCAGCCACCGCCGGGACAGGGTGAACACTGAAGCTTTCTTT. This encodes CASSHRRDRVNTEAFF. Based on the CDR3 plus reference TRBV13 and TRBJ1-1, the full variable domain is AAGVIQSPRHLIKEKRETATLKCYPIPRHDTVYWYQQGPGQDPQFLISFYEKMQSDKGSIPDRFSAQQFSDYHSELNMSSLELGDSALYFCASSHRRDRVNTEAFFGQGTRLTVV.

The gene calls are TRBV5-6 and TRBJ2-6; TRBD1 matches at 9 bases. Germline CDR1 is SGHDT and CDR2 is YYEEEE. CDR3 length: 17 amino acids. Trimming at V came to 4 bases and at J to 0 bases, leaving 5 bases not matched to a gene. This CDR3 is CASSIGDRVSGANVLTF. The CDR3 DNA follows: TGTGCCAGCAGCATCGGGGACAGGGTCTCTGGGGCCAACGTCCTGACTTTC.

The CDR3 is CASSRDPSLALFSGNTIYF. The DNA of the CDR3 is TGTGCCAGCAGCCGGGACCCTTCCTTAGCGCTCTTCTCTGGAAACACCATATATTTT. The rearrangement uses TRBV9 and TRBJ1-3; possible D gene TRBD1, 5 bases. Trimming pared 4 bases from V and 0 bases from J, leaving 23 bases between. Looked up from germline, CDR1 is SGDLS and CDR2 is YYNGEE. This CDR3 has 19 residues. Looking up the rest from reference TRBV9 and TRBJ1-3 gives the full variable domain: DSGVTQTPKHLITATGQRVTLRCSPRSGDLSVYWYQQSLDQGLQFLIQYYNGEERAKGNILERFSAQQFPDLHSELNLSSLELGDSALYFCASSRDPSLALFSGNTIYFGEGSWLTVV.

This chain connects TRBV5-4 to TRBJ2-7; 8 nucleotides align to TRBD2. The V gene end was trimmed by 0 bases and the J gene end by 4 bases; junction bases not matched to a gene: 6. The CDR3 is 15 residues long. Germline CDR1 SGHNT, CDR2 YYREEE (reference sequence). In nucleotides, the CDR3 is TGTGCCAGCAGCTTGGCGGGGGGGAGGGGATACGAGCAGTACTTC. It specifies CASSLAGGRGYEQYF.

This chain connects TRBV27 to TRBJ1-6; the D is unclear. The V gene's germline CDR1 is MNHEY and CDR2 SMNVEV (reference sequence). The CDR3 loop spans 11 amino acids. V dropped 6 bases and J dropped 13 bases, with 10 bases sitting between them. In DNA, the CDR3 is TGTGCCAGCAGCAAGCAGGATCCCCTCCACTTT. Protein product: CASSKQDPLHF.

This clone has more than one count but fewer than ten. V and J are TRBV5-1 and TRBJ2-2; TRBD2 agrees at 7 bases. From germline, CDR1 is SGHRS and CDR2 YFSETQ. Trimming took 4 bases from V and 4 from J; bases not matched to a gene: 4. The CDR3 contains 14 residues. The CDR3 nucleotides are TGCGCCAGCAGCACGGGACTACCCACCGGGGAGCTGTTTTTT. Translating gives CASSTGLPTGELFF.

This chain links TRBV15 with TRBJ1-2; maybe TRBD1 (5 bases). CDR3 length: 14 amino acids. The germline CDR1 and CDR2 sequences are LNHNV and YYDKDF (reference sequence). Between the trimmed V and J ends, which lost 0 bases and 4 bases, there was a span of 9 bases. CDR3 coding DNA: TGTGCCACCAGCAGAGATCTGCAGGGCTATGGCTACACCTTC. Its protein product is CATSRDLQGYGYTF. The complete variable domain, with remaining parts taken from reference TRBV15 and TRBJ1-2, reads DAMVIQNPRYQVTQFGKPVTLSCSQTLNHNVMYWYQQKSSQAPKLLFHYYDKDFNNEADTPDNFQSRRPNTSFCFLDIRSPGLGDTAMYLCATSRDLQGYGYTFGSGTRLTVV.

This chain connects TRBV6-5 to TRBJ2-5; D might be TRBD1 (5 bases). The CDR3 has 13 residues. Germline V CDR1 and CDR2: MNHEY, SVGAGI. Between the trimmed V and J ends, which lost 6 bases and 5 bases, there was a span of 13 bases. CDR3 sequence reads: CASRSTGAETQYF. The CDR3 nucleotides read TGTGCCAGCAGGTCCACAGGAGCGGAGACCCAGTACTTC.

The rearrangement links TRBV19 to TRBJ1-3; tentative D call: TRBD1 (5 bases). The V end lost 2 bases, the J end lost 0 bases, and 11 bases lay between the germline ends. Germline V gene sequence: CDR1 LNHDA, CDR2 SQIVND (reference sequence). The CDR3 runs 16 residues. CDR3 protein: CASSIFGTASGNTIYF. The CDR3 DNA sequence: TGTGCCAGTAGTATATTCGGGACCGCCTCTGGAAACACCATATATTTT. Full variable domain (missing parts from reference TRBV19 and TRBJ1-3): DGGITQSPKYLFRKEGQNVTLSCEQNLNHDAMYWYRQDPGQGLRLIYYSQIVNDFQKGDIAEGYSVSREKKESFPLTVTSAQKNPTAFYLCASSIFGTASGNTIYFGEGSWLTVV.

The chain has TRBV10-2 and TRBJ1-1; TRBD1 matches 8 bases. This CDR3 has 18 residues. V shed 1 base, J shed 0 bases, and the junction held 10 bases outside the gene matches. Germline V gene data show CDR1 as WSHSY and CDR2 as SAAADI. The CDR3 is CASSEWTGKPSMNTEAFF. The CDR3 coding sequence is TGCGCCAGCAGTGAGTGGACAGGGAAACCCTCTATGAACACTGAAGCTTTCTTT.

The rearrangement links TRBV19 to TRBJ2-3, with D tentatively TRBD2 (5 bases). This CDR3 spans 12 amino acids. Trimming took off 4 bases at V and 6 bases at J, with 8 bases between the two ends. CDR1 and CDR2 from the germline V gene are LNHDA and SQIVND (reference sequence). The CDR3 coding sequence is TGTGCCAGTAGTACGGGAAGGGATACGCAGTATTTT. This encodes CASSTGRDTQYF.

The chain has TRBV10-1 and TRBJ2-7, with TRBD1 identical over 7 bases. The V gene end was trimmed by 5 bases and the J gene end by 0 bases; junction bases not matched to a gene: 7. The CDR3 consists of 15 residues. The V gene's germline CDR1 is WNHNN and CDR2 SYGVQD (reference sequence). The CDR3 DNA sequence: TGCGCCAGCAGTAAGACCGGGACAGCCTCCTACGAGCAGTACTTC. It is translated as CASSKTGTASYEQYF.

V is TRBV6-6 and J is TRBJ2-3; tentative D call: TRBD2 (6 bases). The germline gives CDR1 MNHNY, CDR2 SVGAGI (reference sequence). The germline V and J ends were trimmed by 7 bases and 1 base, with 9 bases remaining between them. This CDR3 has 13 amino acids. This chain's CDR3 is CASTQRGTDTQYF. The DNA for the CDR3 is TGTGCCAGCACACAGCGGGGCACAGATACGCAGTATTTT.

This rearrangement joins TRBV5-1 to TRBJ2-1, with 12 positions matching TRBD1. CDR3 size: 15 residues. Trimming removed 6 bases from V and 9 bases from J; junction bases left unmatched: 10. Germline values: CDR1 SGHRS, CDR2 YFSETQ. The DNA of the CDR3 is TGCGCCAGCACAACCGGGACAGGGGGCGCGGGTGAGCAGTTCTTC. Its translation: CASTTGTGGAGEQFF.

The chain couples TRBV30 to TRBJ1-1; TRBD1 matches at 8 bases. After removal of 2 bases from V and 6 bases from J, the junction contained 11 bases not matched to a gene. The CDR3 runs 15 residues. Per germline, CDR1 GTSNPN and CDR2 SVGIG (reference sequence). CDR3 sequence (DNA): TGTGCCTGGAGTCCCAAGACAGGGGCTTATTCTGAAGCTTTCTTT. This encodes CAWSPKTGAYSEAFF.

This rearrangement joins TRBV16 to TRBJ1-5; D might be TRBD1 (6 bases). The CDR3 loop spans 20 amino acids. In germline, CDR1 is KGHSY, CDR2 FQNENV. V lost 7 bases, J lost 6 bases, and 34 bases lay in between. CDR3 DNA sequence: TGTGCCAGCAACCGCATATATGATTCGGCATGGCAGGGGCTCGGTCAGCCCCAGCATTTT. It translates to CASNRIYDSAWQGLGQPQHF.

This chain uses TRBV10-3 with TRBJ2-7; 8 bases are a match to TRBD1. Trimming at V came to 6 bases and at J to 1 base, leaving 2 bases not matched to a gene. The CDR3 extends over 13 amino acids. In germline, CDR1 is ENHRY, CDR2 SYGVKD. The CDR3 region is CAISTGGSYEQYF. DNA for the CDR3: TGTGCCATCAGCACAGGGGGGTCCTACGAGCAGTACTTC.

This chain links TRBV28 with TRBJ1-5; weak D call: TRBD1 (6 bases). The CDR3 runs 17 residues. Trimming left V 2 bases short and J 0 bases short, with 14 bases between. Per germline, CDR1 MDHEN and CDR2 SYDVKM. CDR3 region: CASSLHGQLHSNQPQHF. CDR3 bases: TGTGCCAGCAGTTTACATGGACAGCTCCATAGCAATCAGCCCCAGCATTTT.

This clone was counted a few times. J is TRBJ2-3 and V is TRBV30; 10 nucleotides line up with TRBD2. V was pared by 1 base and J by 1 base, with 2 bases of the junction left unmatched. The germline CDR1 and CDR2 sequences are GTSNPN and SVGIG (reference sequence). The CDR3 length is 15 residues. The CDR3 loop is CAWSGGTSGTDTQYF. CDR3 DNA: TGTGCCTGGAGTGGGGGGACTAGCGGCACAGATACGCAGTATTTT.